This T cell receptor beta chain was identified during a study of blood T cell repertoires in COVID-19. Overall study context: Both acute and convalescent COVID-19 samples were obtained from the United States, Italy and Spain. Sample material is recorded as cDNA or gDNA derived from T cells, B-cell-depleted T cells, or PBMCs.

Germline V gene data show CDR1 as GTSNPN and CDR2 as SVGIG (reference sequence). V dropped 2 bases and J dropped 6; count of bases not matched to a gene: 11. This CDR3 is built from 15 residues. Assay used: immunoSEQ multiplex PCR; TCRdb lists only in-frame clones, some missing. The table has 200,000 to 250,000 clones, roughly nine tenths seen once; the top ten hold roughly 2%. This chain uses TRBV30 with TRBJ2-7; the match to TRBD2 covers 9 bases. The material sequenced was peripheral blood. The sequence came from a woman in her fifties or sixties with acute or convalescent COVID-19. CDR3 DNA sequence: TGTGCCTGGAGTTGGTCTAGCGGGGCCCTCAGCGAGCAGTACTTC. Its translation is CAWSWSSGALSEQYF.